The 17 T cell receptor beta chains listed next were all sequenced from one sample in a study of T-cell reconstitution after alpha-beta-depleted transplantation in children. Library preparation (for TCRbeta) was performed with unique molecular identifiers. TCRdb reanalysed the PCR reads using MiXCR and keeps one entry per CDR3 protein. The sample lists about 580,000 distinct CDR3 sequences, roughly 23% occurring once. The starting material was PBMCs, mostly from graft donor cells, obtained 360 days after TCRalphabeta/CD19-depleted stem cell transplant. These receptors all come from a boy under two years old who had a stem cell transplant for acute myeloid leukemia, so the T cells may come from the graft donor.

This clonotype was picked up a small number of times. This rearrangement joins TRBV10-3 to TRBJ1-6; 9 bases line up with TRBD1. V shed 1 base, J shed 9 bases, and the junction held 16 bases outside the gene matches. Germline V gene data show CDR1 as ENHRY and CDR2 as SYGVKD. CDR3 length: 19 amino acids. This CDR3 reads CAISEYPHDGQGSSSPLHF. CDR3 DNA: TGTGCCATCAGTGAGTACCCTCACGACGGACAGGGGAGTAGTTCACCCCTCCACTTT.

This clonotype showed up many times. This chain uses TRBV11-2 with TRBJ2-3; 12 bases map to TRBD2. Germline trimming cut 8 bases from V and 2 bases from J; bases unmatched to any gene: 2. CDR1 and CDR2 (germline): SGHAT, FQNNGV. CDR3 length: 14 amino acids. The CDR3 nucleotides are TGTGCCAGCCTAGCGGGGGGGGTCACAGATACGCAGTATTTT. It codes for CASLAGGVTDTQYF.

The CDR3 nucleotides are TGTGCCAGCAGCGCGCGGGGTGTCTCCTACGAGCAGTACTTC. Translation: CASSARGVSYEQYF. The chain links TRBV9 to TRBJ2-7; the D gene is possibly TRBD2 (6 bases). Trimming took 3 bases from V and 0 from J, leaving 10 bases between them. This CDR3 is 14 amino acids long. Germline V gives CDR1 SGDLS, CDR2 YYNGEE.

The rearrangement uses TRBV29-1 and TRBJ2-1; D is uncertain. CDR1 and CDR2 from the germline V gene are SQVTM and ANQGSEA. Deletions cut 2 bases from V and 6 bases from J, with 11 bases between. The CDR3 length is 13 residues. The CDR3, as DNA: TGCAGCGTTGAAAGTCCCTCACGCAATGAGCAGTTCTTC. Amino acid sequence: CSVESPSRNEQFF.

This clonotype occurred a few times. CDR3 protein: CATSDPSSGGMKTQYF. CDR3 DNA sequence: TGTGCCACCAGTGATCCGTCTAGCGGGGGTATGAAGACCCAGTACTTC. This rearrangement joins TRBV24-1 to TRBJ2-5; 10 bases fit TRBD2. This CDR3 spans 16 amino acids. The germline CDR1 and CDR2 sequences are KGHDR and SFDVKD. J gave up 6 bases and V 3 bases, and 9 bases lay outside the gene matches.

This clonotype was detected a few times. The V gene is TRBV20-1, the J gene TRBJ2-7, with D perhaps being TRBD1 or TRBD2 (5 bases each). Trimming pared 0 bases from V and 3 bases from J, leaving 15 bases between. Germline loops: CDR1 DFQATT, CDR2 SNEGSKA (reference sequence). The CDR3 has 15 amino acids. In DNA form, the CDR3 reads TGCAGTGCTAGAGACCCCGGGACCGCCTTCTACGAGCAGTACTTC. This codes for CSARDPGTAFYEQYF.

The gene calls are TRBV29-1 and TRBJ1-5; D gene uncertain. Trimming removed 5 bases from V and 1 base from J, with 6 bases in between. The CDR3 spans 12 residues. Per germline, CDR1 SQVTM and CDR2 ANQGSEA. The CDR3 sequence is CSVQDSNQPQHF. The CDR3 DNA reads TGCAGCGTTCAGGACAGCAATCAGCCCCAGCATTTT.

This chain links TRBV10-3 with TRBJ2-1, with D perhaps matching TRBD1 (6 bases). With 6 bases removed from V and 4 bases from J, the gap between germline ends came to 10 bases. The germline V gene has CDR1 ENHRY and CDR2 SYGVKD. The CDR3 contains 13 residues. This CDR3 reads CAIRGDKYNEQFF. The CDR3 DNA reads TGTGCCATCAGGGGGGACAAGTACAATGAGCAGTTCTTC.

The chain recombines TRBV7-9 with TRBJ2-1; D remains ambiguous. CDR1 is SEHNR and CDR2 is FQNEAQ in the germline V gene (reference sequence). This CDR3 comprises 16 residues. The V end was cut by 5 bases, the J end by 0 bases, with 14 bases between. CDR3 bases: TGTGCCAGCAGCCCACTTGGACGGAGCTCCTACAATGAGCAGTTCTTC. Amino acid sequence: CASSPLGRSSYNEQFF. Drawing the rest from reference TRBV7-9 and TRBJ2-1, the complete variable domain is DTGVSQNPRHKITKRGQNVTFRCDPISEHNRLYWYRQTLGQGPEFLTYFQNEAQLEKSRLLSDRFSAERPKGSFSTLEIQRTEQGDSAMYLCASSPLGRSSYNEQFFGPGTRLTVL.

V usage is TRBV10-3 and J usage is TRBJ1-2; TRBD1 agrees at 7 bases. The J segment lost 3 bases and the V segment lost 5 bases, leaving 3 bases of the junction unmatched. The V gene's germline CDR1 is ENHRY and CDR2 SYGVKD. The CDR3 is made up of 13 amino acids. The CDR3 here is CAISSDRDYGYTF. CDR3 DNA: TGTGCCATCAGTTCAGACAGGGACTATGGCTACACCTTC.

In its sample, this clonotype was seen many times. The chain employs TRBV20-1 and TRBJ2-3, with D possibly being TRBD2 (6 bases). The CDR3 contains 14 residues. CDR1 is DFQATT, CDR2 SNEGSKA, per germline (reference sequence). Trimming cost V 6 bases and J 0 bases, with 13 bases left between them. CDR3 in DNA: TGCAGTGCGCGTGCGGGGCCAAGCACAGATACGCAGTATTTT. Translated, it gives CSARAGPSTDTQYF.

The sample holds many counts of this clonotype. The chain recombines TRBV20-1 with TRBJ2-3, with 8 bases that match TRBD2. The germline CDR1 and CDR2 sequences are DFQATT and SNEGSKA (reference sequence). Germline trimming cut 2 bases from V and 2 bases from J; bases unmatched to any gene: 3. This CDR3 region has 14 residues. The CDR3 DNA follows: TGCAGTGCTAGATCGGGGGGGGACACAGATACGCAGTATTTT. Translated, it gives CSARSGGDTDTQYF.

This clonotype turned up a few times. This sequence joins TRBV15 and TRBJ1-2; TRBD1 matches 8 bases. J lost 8 bases, V lost 4 bases, and 9 bases had no gene match. Germline CDR1 reads LNHNV; CDR2 reads YYDKDF (reference sequence). The length of the CDR3 is 14 residues. The CDR3 loop reads CATSTGQDPWGYTF. In DNA, the CDR3 is TGTGCCACCAGCACGGGACAGGACCCTTGGGGCTACACCTTC. Based on the CDR3 plus reference TRBV15 and TRBJ1-2, the full variable domain is DAMVIQNPRYQVTQFGKPVTLSCSQTLNHNVMYWYQQKSSQAPKLLFHYYDKDFNNEADTPDNFQSRRPNTSFCFLDIRSPGLGDTAMYLCATSTGQDPWGYTFGSGTRLTVV.

This chain joins TRBV7-9 and TRBJ2-1; a possible D gene is TRBD2 (5 bases). Germline V gives CDR1 SEHNR, CDR2 FQNEAQ (reference sequence). This CDR3 has 13 amino acids. V was clipped by 5 bases and J by 8 bases, with 13 bases between them. The chain's CDR3 is CASSGGLRDEQFF. The DNA of the CDR3 is TGTGCCAGCAGCGGCGGACTGAGGGATGAGCAGTTCTTC.

This chain joins TRBV25-1 and TRBJ1-4, with 8 positions matching TRBD1. The V gene end was trimmed by 1 base and the J gene end by 7 bases; junction bases not matched to a gene: 5. This CDR3 comprises 15 residues. CDR1 is MGHDK, CDR2 SYGVNS, per germline. Here the CDR3 DNA reads TGTGCCAGCAGTGAATCTAGGACAGGGTCTGAAAAACTGTTTTTT. It translates to CASSESRTGSEKLFF.

This clonotype was seen many times. CDR3 region: CASSQLAGSSGNTIYF. For the CDR3, the DNA is TGTGCCAGCAGCCAACTTGCAGGGTCTTCTGGAAACACCATATATTTT. The rearrangement joins TRBV3-1 to TRBJ1-3, with a weak D call TRBD1 (5 bases). The ends were cut back, 2 bases at V and 1 base at J, with 12 bases in the middle. The germline V gene encodes CDR1 LGHDT and CDR2 YNNKEL (reference sequence). The length of the CDR3 is 16 residues.

This clonotype was observed a few times. This chain joins TRBV7-9 and TRBJ1-6, with 7 bases identical to TRBD1. The CDR3 contains 14 residues. Germline loops: CDR1 SEHNR, CDR2 FQNEAQ (reference sequence). The junction had 5 bases not matched to a gene; V was cut back by 5 bases and J by 7 bases. CDR3 loop: CASSPGTENSPLHF. CDR3 nucleotides: TGTGCCAGCAGCCCAGGGACAGAGAATTCACCCCTCCACTTT.